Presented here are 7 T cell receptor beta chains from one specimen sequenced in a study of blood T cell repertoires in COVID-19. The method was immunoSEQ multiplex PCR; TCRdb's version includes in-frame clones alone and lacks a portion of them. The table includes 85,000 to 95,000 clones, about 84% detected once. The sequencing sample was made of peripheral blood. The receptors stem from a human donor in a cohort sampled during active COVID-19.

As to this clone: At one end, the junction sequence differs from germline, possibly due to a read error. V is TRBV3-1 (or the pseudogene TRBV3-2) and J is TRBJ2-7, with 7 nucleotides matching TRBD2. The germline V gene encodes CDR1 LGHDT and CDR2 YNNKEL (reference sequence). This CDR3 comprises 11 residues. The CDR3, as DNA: TGTGCCAGCAGCCAAGGGGGAGGGGTCCACTTC. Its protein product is CASSQGGGVHF.

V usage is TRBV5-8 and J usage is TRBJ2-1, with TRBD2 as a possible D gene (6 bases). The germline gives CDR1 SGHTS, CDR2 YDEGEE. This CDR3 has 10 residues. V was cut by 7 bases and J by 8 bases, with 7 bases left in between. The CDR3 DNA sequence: TGTGCCAGCCGCGGGGATGAGCAGTTCTTC. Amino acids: CASRGDEQFF.

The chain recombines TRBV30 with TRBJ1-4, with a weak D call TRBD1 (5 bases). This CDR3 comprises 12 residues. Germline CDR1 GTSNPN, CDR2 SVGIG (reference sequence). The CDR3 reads CASTATNEKLFF. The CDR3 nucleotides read TGTGCATCGACAGCAACTAATGAAAAACTGTTTTTT.

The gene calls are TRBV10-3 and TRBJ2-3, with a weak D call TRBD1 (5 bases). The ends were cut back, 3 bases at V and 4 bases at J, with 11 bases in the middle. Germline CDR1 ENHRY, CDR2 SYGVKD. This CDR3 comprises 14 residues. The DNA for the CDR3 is TGTGCCATCAGTGACAGGGTGGCATCAGATACGCAGTATTTT. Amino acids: CAISDRVASDTQYF.

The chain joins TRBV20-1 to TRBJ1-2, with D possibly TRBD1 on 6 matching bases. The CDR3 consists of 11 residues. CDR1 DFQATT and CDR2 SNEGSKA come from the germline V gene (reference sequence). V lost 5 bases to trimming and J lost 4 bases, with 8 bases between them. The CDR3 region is CSAPDSYGYTF. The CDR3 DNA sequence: TGCAGTGCTCCGGACAGCTATGGCTACACCTTC.

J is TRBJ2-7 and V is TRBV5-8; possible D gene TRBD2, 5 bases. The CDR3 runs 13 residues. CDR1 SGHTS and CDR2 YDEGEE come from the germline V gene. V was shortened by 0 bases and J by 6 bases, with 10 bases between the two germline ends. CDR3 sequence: CASSLGAAGEQYF. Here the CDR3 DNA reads TGTGCCAGCAGCTTGGGGGCGGCGGGCGAGCAGTACTTC.

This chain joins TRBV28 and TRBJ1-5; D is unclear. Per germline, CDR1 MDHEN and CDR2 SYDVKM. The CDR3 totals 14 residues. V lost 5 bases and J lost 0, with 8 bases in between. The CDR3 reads CASSGPDSNQPQHF. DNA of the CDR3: TGTGCCAGCAGTGGGCCGGATAGCAATCAGCCCCAGCATTTT.